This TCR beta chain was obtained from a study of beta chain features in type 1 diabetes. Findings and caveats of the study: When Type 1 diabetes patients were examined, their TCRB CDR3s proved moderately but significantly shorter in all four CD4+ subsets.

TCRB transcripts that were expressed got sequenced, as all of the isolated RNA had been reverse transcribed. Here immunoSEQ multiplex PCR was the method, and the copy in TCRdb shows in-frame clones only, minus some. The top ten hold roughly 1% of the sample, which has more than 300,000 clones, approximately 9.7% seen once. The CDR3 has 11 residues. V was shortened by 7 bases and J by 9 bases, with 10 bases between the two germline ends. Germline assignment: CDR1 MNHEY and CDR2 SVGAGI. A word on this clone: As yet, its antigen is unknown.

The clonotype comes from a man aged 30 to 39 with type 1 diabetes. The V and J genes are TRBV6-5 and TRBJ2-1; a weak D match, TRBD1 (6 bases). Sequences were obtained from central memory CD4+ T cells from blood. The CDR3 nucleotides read TGTGCCAGCACCCTAGGGGGTGAGCAGTTCTTC. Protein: CASTLGGEQFF.